This entry features one T cell receptor (beta chain) sequence. The data derive from a study of technical replicates of blood from a few donors. The table came from immunoSEQ multiplex PCR; TCRdb's copy has only in-frame clones and leaves some out. The sample lists about 73,000 clones, approximately 91% seen once, with about 4.7% in the top ten. The sequence derives from a human donor in good health. Some clones in this sample may be carry-over from other donors' samples. The sequencing input was PBMCs.

CDR3 residues: CASSQEGRDYEQYF. The DNA for the CDR3 is TGCGCCAGCAGCCAAGAAGGGCGGGATTACGAGCAGTACTTC. The chain has TRBV4-3 and TRBJ2-7; maybe TRBD2 (6 bases). The CDR3 has 14 amino acids. V dropped 0 bases and J dropped 4 bases, with 10 bases sitting between them. CDR1 and CDR2 (germline): LGHNA, YSLEER.